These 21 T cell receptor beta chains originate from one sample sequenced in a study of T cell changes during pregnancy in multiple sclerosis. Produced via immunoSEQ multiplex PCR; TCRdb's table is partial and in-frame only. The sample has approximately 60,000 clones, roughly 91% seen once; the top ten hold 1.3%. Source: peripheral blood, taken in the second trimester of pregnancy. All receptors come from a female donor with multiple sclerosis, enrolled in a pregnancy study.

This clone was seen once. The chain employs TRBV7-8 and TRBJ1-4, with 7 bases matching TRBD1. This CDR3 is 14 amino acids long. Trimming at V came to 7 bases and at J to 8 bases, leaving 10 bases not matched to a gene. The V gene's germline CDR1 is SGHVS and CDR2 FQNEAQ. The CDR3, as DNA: TGTGCCAGCAACCTGAGGGGGCTCGGGGAAAAACTGTTTTTT. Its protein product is CASNLRGLGEKLFF.

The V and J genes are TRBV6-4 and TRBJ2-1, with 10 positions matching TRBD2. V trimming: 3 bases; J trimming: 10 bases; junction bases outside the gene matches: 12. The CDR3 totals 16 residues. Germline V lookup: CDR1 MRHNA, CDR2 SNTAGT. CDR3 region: CASSEGGSGGAQEQFF. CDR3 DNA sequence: TGTGCCAGCAGTGAAGGTGGGAGCGGGGGGGCTCAGGAGCAGTTCTTC.

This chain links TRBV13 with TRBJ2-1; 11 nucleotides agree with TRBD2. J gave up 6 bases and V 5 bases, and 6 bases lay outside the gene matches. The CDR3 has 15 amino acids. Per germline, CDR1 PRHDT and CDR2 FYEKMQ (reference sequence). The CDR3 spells CASSDSGGGPNEQFF. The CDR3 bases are TGTGCCAGCAGCGATAGCGGGGGGGGACCCAATGAGCAGTTCTTC.

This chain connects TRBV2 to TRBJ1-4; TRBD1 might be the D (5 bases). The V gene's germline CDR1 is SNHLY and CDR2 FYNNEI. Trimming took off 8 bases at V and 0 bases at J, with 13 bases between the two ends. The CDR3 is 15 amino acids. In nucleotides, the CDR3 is TGTGCCAGCGGCGGCAGGGCAGCAACTAATGAAAAACTGTTTTTT. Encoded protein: CASGGRAATNEKLFF. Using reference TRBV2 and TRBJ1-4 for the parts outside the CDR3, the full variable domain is EPEVTQTPSHQVTQMGQEVILRCVPISNHLYFYWYRQILGQKVEFLVSFYNNEISEKSEIFDDQFSVERPDGSNFTLKIRSTKLEDSAMYFCASGGRAATNEKLFFGSGTQLSVL.

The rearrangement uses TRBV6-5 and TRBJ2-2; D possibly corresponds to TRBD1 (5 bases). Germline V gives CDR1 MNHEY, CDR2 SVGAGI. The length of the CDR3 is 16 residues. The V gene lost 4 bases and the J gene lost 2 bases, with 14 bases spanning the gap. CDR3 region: CASSFNPDRNTGELFF. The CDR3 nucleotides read TGTGCCAGCAGTTTCAATCCAGACAGAAACACCGGGGAGCTGTTTTTT.

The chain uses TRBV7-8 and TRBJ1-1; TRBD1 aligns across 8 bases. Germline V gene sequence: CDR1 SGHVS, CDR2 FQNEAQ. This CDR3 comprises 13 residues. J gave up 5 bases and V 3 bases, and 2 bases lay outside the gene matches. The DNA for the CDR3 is TGTGCCAGCAGCTTGACAGGGGAAACTGAAGCTTTCTTT. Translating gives CASSLTGETEAFF.

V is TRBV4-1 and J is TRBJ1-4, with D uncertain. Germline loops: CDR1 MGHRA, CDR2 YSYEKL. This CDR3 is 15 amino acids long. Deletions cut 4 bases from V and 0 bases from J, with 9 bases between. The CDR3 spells CASSPAIATNEKLFF. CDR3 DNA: TGCGCCAGCAGCCCCGCGATTGCAACTAATGAAAAACTGTTTTTT.

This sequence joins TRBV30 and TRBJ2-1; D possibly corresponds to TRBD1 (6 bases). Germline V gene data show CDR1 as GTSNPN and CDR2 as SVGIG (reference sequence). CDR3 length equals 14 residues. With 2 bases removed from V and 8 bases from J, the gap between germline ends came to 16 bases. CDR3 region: CAWSPGQSFDEQFF. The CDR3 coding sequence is TGTGCCTGGAGTCCGGGACAATCGTTCGATGAGCAGTTCTTC.

The CDR3 sequence: CASKGGQSGANVLTF. CDR3 in DNA: TGTGCCAGCAAGGGGGGACAGTCTGGGGCCAACGTCCTGACTTTC. The chain combines TRBV6-1 with TRBJ2-6; tentatively, D is TRBD1 (7 bases). Trimming removed 7 bases at V and 1 base at J, with 11 bases between. The CDR3 covers 15 residues. Per germline, CDR1 MNHNS and CDR2 SASEGT.

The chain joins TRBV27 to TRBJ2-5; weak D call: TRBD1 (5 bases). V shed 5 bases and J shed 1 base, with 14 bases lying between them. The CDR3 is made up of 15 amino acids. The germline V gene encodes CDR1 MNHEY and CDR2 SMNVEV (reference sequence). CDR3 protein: CASSGRQGSQETQYF. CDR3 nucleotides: TGTGCCAGCAGTGGTCGGCAGGGTAGCCAAGAGACCCAGTACTTC.

CDR3 coding DNA: TGTGCCAGCAGCTTAGCACCGCCTAAGCAGTTCTTC. This gives the protein CASSLAPPKQFF. The V call is TRBV7-9, the J call TRBJ2-1, with D unclear. CDR3 size: 12 residues. Germline CDR1 SEHNR, CDR2 FQNEAQ (reference sequence). The V and J ends lost 0 bases and 11 bases respectively, with 8 bases between them.

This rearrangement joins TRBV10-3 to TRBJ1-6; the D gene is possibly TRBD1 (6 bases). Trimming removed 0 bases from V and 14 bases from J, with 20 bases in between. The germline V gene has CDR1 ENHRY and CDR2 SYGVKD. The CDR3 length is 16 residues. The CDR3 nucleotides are TGTGCCATCAGTGAGTCGAAGTTTGACAGGCCCCTCACCCTCCACTTT. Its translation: CAISESKFDRPLTLHF.

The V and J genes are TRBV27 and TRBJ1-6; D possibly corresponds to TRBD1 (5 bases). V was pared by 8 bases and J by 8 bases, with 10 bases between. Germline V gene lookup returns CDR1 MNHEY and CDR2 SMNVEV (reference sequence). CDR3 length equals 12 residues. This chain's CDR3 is CASGRQYSPLHF. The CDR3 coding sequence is TGTGCCAGCGGCCGACAGTATTCACCCCTCCACTTT.

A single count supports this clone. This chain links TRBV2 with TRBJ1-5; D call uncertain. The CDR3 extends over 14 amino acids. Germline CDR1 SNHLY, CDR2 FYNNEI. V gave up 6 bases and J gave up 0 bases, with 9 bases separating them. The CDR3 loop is CASSGATSNQPQHF. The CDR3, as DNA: TGTGCCAGCAGCGGAGCCACTAGCAATCAGCCCCAGCATTTT.

In nucleotides, the CDR3 is TGTGCCAGCAGCCCGGAGGGGTACGAGCAGTACTTC. It is translated as CASSPEGYEQYF. V gene TRBV5-4 combines with J gene TRBJ2-7; the D gene is possibly TRBD2 (6 bases). CDR1 is SGHNT and CDR2 is YYREEE in the germline V gene (reference sequence). Trimming pared 4 bases from V and 4 bases from J, leaving 9 bases between. The CDR3 spans 12 residues. The whole variable domain, remainder taken from reference TRBV5-4 and TRBJ2-7, is ETGVTQSPTHLIKTRGQQVTLRCSSQSGHNTVSWYQQALGQGPQFIFQYYREEENGRGNFPPRFSGLQFPNYSSELNVNALELDDSALYLCASSPEGYEQYFGPGTRLTVT.

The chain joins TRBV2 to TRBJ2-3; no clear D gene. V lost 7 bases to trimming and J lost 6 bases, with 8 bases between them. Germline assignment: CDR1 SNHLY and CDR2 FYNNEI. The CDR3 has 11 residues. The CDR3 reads CASTSLDTQYF. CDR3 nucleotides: TGTGCCAGCACCTCCCTGGATACGCAGTATTTT.

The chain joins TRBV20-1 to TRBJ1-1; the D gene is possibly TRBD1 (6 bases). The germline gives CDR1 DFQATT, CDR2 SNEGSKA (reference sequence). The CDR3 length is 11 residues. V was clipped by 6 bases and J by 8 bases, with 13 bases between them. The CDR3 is CSAGASLEAFF. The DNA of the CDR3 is TGCAGTGCGGGGGCCTCGTTGGAAGCTTTCTTT.

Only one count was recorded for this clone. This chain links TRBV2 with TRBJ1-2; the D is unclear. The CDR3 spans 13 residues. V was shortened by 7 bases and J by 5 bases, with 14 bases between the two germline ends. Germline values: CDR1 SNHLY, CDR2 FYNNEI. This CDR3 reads CASIGEPIYGYTF. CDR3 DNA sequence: TGTGCCAGCATAGGAGAGCCGATATATGGCTACACCTTC. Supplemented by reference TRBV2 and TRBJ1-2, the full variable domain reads EPEVTQTPSHQVTQMGQEVILRCVPISNHLYFYWYRQILGQKVEFLVSFYNNEISEKSEIFDDQFSVERPDGSNFTLKIRSTKLEDSAMYFCASIGEPIYGYTFGSGTRLTVV.

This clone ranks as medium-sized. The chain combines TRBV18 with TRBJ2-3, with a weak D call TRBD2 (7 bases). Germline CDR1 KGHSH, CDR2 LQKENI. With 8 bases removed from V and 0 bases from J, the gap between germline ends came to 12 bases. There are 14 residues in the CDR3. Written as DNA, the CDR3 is TGTGCCAGCAAAAGGGGGGGAAGCACAGATACGCAGTATTTT. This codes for CASKRGGSTDTQYF.

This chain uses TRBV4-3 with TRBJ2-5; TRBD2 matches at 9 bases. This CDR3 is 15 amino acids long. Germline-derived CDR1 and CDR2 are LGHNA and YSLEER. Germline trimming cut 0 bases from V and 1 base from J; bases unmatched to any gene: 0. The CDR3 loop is CASSQERGGQETQYF. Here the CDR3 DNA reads TGCGCCAGCAGCCAAGAGCGGGGGGGCCAAGAGACCCAGTACTTC.

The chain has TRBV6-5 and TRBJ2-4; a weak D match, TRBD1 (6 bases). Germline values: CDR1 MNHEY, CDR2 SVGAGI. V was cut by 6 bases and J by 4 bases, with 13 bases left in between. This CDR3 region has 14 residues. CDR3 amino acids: CASSPGQLKNIQYF. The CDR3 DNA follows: TGTGCCAGCAGCCCTGGACAGCTAAAAAACATTCAGTACTTC.